The 27 T cell receptor beta chains presented below share a single source sample, sequenced in a study of cytotoxic CD8 clonotypes in ibrutinib-treated CLL. The protocol was immunoSEQ multiplex PCR, while the TCRdb copy is restricted to in-frame clones and leaves out a portion. Of a few hundred thousand clones in the sample, 70% were seen once. The sequencing used PBMCs, collected after 24 months of ibrutinib treatment. The receptors come from a human donor with chronic lymphocytic leukemia.

This clone was found a few times. In DNA, the CDR3 is TGTGCCAGCAGTGAAGGGACGGCGGCAGATACGCAGTATTTT. It encodes CASSEGTAADTQYF. This rearrangement joins TRBV6-4 to TRBJ2-3; possibly TRBD1 or TRBD2 for D (5 bases each). V lost 3 bases, J lost 4 bases, and 11 bases lay in between. Germline CDR1 and CDR2: MRHNA and SNTAGT. There are 14 residues in the CDR3.

In this sample, this clone turned up once. The chain has TRBV9 and TRBJ2-3; D call uncertain. The CDR3 is made up of 11 amino acids. Germline CDR1 reads SGDLS; CDR2 reads YYNGEE. Trimming took 7 bases from V and 7 from J, leaving 10 bases between them. This CDR3 reads CASGPQNTQYF. CDR3 bases: TGTGCCAGCGGTCCACAAAATACGCAGTATTTT.

The chain combines TRBV7-6 with TRBJ1-1; D is unclear. The CDR3 loop spans 14 amino acids. Germline loops: CDR1 SGHVS, CDR2 FNYEAQ. V was pared by 4 bases and J by 2 bases, with 11 bases between. CDR3 nucleotide sequence: TGTGCCAGCAGCTCCGGACGGAGCAACACTGAAGCTTTCTTT. Translated: CASSSGRSNTEAFF.

As for this clone: The sample holds other DNA sequences that translate to the same CDR3. The rearrangement joins TRBV30 to TRBJ2-5, with TRBD1 matching over 9 bases. Germline loops: CDR1 GTSNPN, CDR2 SVGIG (reference sequence). The junction had 8 bases not matched to a gene; V was cut back by 1 base and J by 5 bases. This CDR3 contains 15 residues. CDR3 sequence reads: CAWSGWTGEVETQYF. CDR3 coding DNA: TGTGCCTGGAGTGGATGGACAGGGGAGGTTGAGACCCAGTACTTC.

This rearrangement joins TRBV2 to TRBJ1-3; maybe TRBD1 (5 bases). V was pared by 7 bases and J by 0 bases, with 19 bases between. CDR1 is SNHLY and CDR2 is FYNNEI in the germline V gene. This CDR3 is built from 17 residues. CDR3 DNA sequence: TGTGCCAGCACCCAACAACCCACTGGGGCCTCTGGAAACACCATATATTTT. This gives the protein CASTQQPTGASGNTIYF.

This clone has more than one count but fewer than ten. CDR3 sequence: CASSAGGREAFF. CDR3 in DNA: TGTGCCAGCAGCGCGGGAGGTCGCGAAGCTTTCTTT. The chain links TRBV9 to TRBJ1-1, with D hard to call. This CDR3 comprises 12 residues. Trimming shortened V by 3 bases and J by 8 bases, and 11 bases separated the two germline ends. The V gene's germline CDR1 is SGDLS and CDR2 YYNGEE.

This rearrangement joins TRBV14 to TRBJ2-6; D is unresolved. CDR3 length equals 19 residues. Germline assignment: CDR1 SGHDN and CDR2 FVKESK. V lost 4 bases and J 0 bases, leaving 19 bases between the germline ends. The CDR3 region has the DNA TGTGCCAGCAGCCTAGTACCCGGGCCCGATATCTCTGGGGCCAACGTCCTGACTTTC. Amino acids: CASSLVPGPDISGANVLTF.

V is TRBV18 and J is TRBJ2-2, with 8 bases that match TRBD2. Germline CDR1 and CDR2: KGHSH and LQKENI. The trim removed 0 bases at V and 2 bases at J, leaving 5 bases unmatched. CDR3 length: 17 amino acids. As DNA, the CDR3 is TGTGCCAGCTCACCACCGGAGCGGGAGATTAACACCGGGGAGCTGTTTTTT. Its protein is CASSPPEREINTGELFF.

The chain has TRBV7-6 and TRBJ2-1, with D perhaps TRBD1 (5 bases). Per germline, CDR1 SGHVS and CDR2 FNYEAQ. V lost 5 bases and J lost 4, with 9 bases in between. CDR3 length: 13 amino acids. CDR3 loop: CASSQQEYNEQFF. The CDR3 DNA reads as TGTGCCAGCAGCCAACAGGAGTACAATGAGCAGTTCTTC.

The chain couples TRBV28 to TRBJ1-5; no definite D call. The CDR3 has 15 residues. CDR1 and CDR2 (germline): MDHEN, SYDVKM. Trimming removed 5 bases at V and 4 bases at J, with 15 bases between. The CDR3 DNA is TGTGCCAGCAGTCCCTCCCTAGGGTCTAATCAGCCCCAGCATTTT. Translating it yields CASSPSLGSNQPQHF.

The genes are TRBV29-1 and TRBJ2-3; 7 positions agree with TRBD2. The CDR3 length is 14 residues. Germline V CDR1 and CDR2: SQVTM, ANQGSEA. V dropped 4 bases and J dropped 2; count of bases not matched to a gene: 6. In DNA, the CDR3 is TGCAGCGTTGGGGGGACTATTAACACAGATACGCAGTATTTT. Translated, it gives CSVGGTINTDTQYF.

This chain joins TRBV7-9 and TRBJ2-5; 8 bases agree with TRBD1. J was trimmed by 2 bases and V by 5 bases; bases with no gene match: 7. Germline V gene lookup returns CDR1 SEHNR and CDR2 FQNEAQ (reference sequence). The CDR3 contains 15 residues. The CDR3 bases are TGTGCCAGCAGCCTTGGACAGGGCCCTCAAGAGACCCAGTACTTC. Protein product: CASSLGQGPQETQYF. Supplemented by reference TRBV7-9 and TRBJ2-5, the full variable domain reads DTGVSQNPRHKITKRGQNVTFRCDPISEHNRLYWYRQTLGQGPEFLTYFQNEAQLEKSRLLSDRFSAERPKGSFSTLEIQRTEQGDSAMYLCASSLGQGPQETQYFGPGTRLLVL.

V usage is TRBV6-5 and J usage is TRBJ1-1; D gene unclear. The CDR3 consists of 15 residues. The germline gives CDR1 MNHEY, CDR2 SVGAGI. The V end lost 4 bases, the J end lost 4 bases, and 16 bases lay between the germline ends. CDR3 DNA sequence: TGTGCCAGCAGTTCGGGGTCCTTGGGGAGCACTGAAGCTTTCTTT. This gives the protein CASSSGSLGSTEAFF.

This chain joins TRBV5-1 and TRBJ2-6; 8 positions agree with TRBD1. Germline assignment: CDR1 SGHRS and CDR2 YFSETQ. CDR3 length: 18 amino acids. The J segment lost 0 bases and the V segment lost 3 bases, leaving 8 bases of the junction unmatched. In DNA, the CDR3 is TGCGCCAGCAGCTCACAGACAGGGGCCGGCTCTGGGGCCAACGTCCTGACTTTC. As protein: CASSSQTGAGSGANVLTF.

The chain's CDR3 is CASSIRLAGEKEQFF. Written as DNA, the CDR3 is TGTGCCAGTAGTATTAGACTAGCGGGAGAGAAGGAGCAGTTCTTC. This sequence joins TRBV19 and TRBJ2-1, with 12 nucleotides matching TRBD2. The V gene's germline CDR1 is LNHDA and CDR2 SQIVND (reference sequence). J gave up 10 bases and V 3 bases, and 7 bases lay outside the gene matches. The CDR3 totals 15 residues.

This clone was detected a few times. Written as DNA, the CDR3 is TGCGCCAGCAGACAAACGGCTGTTGAGCAGTTCTTC. It is translated as CASRQTAVEQFF. The V gene is TRBV5-1, the J gene TRBJ2-1; D not resolved. This CDR3 comprises 12 residues. V lost 5 bases and J lost 9, with 12 bases in between. Germline values: CDR1 SGHRS, CDR2 YFSETQ.

In regard to this clone: Different DNA sequences within this sample yield the same CDR3. The chain joins TRBV5-1 to TRBJ1-1; D possibly corresponds to TRBD1 (5 bases). The germline V and J ends were trimmed by 5 bases and 3 bases, with 5 bases remaining between them. In germline, CDR1 is SGHRS, CDR2 YFSETQ. The CDR3 runs to 11 residues. CDR3 in amino acids: CASRGDTEAFF. The CDR3, as DNA: TGCGCCAGCAGAGGGGACACTGAAGCTTTCTTT.

This clone has only one observation. The chain combines TRBV5-1 with TRBJ2-7; weak D call: TRBD2 (6 bases). V lost 2 bases and J lost 4, with 10 bases in between. CDR3 size: 13 residues. Per germline, CDR1 SGHRS and CDR2 YFSETQ. CDR3 amino acids: CASSLTGAYEQYF. The DNA for the CDR3 is TGCGCCAGCAGCTTAACGGGAGCTTACGAGCAGTACTTC.

This clone has only one observation. This sample includes further DNA sequences coding for the same CDR3. J is TRBJ2-1 and V is TRBV27; D remains ambiguous. The CDR3 is made up of 15 amino acids. The V and J ends lost 6 bases and 0 bases respectively, with 12 bases between them. The germline gives CDR1 MNHEY, CDR2 SMNVEV (reference sequence). The CDR3 protein is CASSSSGSSYNEQFF. DNA for the CDR3: TGTGCCAGCAGCTCCTCCGGCAGCTCCTACAATGAGCAGTTCTTC.

The gene calls are TRBV6-1 and TRBJ1-1; D possibly corresponds to TRBD1 (6 bases). The V end lost 0 bases, the J end lost 4 bases, and 18 bases lay between the germline ends. The CDR3 sequence is 17 residues long. The germline V gene encodes CDR1 MNHNS and CDR2 SASEGT. The CDR3 protein is CASSEALNPRGGTEAFF. CDR3 bases: TGTGCCAGCAGTGAAGCCCTGAATCCCAGGGGAGGCACTGAAGCTTTCTTT.

This clone was counted only a few times. The chain combines TRBV29-1 with TRBJ2-1; D is ambiguous. This CDR3 spans 13 amino acids. CDR1 is SQVTM and CDR2 is ANQGSEA in the germline V gene. V was shortened by 5 bases and J by 3 bases, with 11 bases between the two germline ends. DNA for the CDR3: TGCAGCGTTCAGGAATACATCTACAATGAGCAGTTCTTC. Translation gives CSVQEYIYNEQFF.

The chain uses TRBV28 and TRBJ2-1, with D tentatively TRBD1 or TRBD2 (5 bases each). The CDR3 contains 12 residues. Germline loops: CDR1 MDHEN, CDR2 SYDVKM. V lost 8 bases and J 6 bases, leaving 11 bases between the germline ends. CDR3: CASRDAPNEQFF. CDR3 sequence (DNA): TGTGCCAGCCGGGACGCACCCAATGAGCAGTTCTTC.

J is TRBJ2-1 and V is TRBV7-9, with 9 bases that match TRBD1. CDR1 is SEHNR, CDR2 FQNEAQ, per germline (reference sequence). The CDR3 has 17 residues. The V gene end was trimmed by 5 bases and the J gene end by 4 bases; junction bases not matched to a gene: 12. The CDR3 loop reads CASSPRPLDRGYNEQFF. CDR3 DNA sequence: TGTGCCAGCAGCCCCCGCCCCTTGGACAGGGGTTACAATGAGCAGTTCTTC.

This clone is a singleton in its sample. This chain uses TRBV4-3 with TRBJ2-1; D remains unclear. The germline V gene encodes CDR1 LGHNA and CDR2 YSLEER. Trimming shortened V by 1 base and J by 6 bases, and 13 bases separated the two germline ends. The length of the CDR3 is 15 residues. Here the CDR3 DNA reads TGCGCCAGCAGCCAAGCTCGCTTTTGGGGCAATGAGCAGTTCTTC. It yields the protein CASSQARFWGNEQFF.

The chain has TRBV5-1 and TRBJ1-4; no clear D. The germline gives CDR1 SGHRS, CDR2 YFSETQ. The CDR3 runs to 17 residues. V shed 3 bases and J shed 6 bases, with 21 bases lying between them. The CDR3 reads CASSWGYDPRVDEKLFF. DNA of the CDR3: TGCGCCAGCAGCTGGGGTTACGACCCCCGAGTCGATGAAAAACTGTTTTTT.

The chain couples TRBV18 to TRBJ1-1; D remains unclear. Trimming took 3 bases from V and 2 from J, leaving 10 bases between them. The V gene's germline CDR1 is KGHSH and CDR2 LQKENI. The CDR3 spans 14 residues. The CDR3 protein is CASSPWADNTEAFF. CDR3 in DNA: TGTGCCAGCTCACCCTGGGCGGATAACACTGAAGCTTTCTTT.

The chain links TRBV19 to TRBJ1-1, with TRBD1 identical over 9 bases. J was trimmed by 2 bases and V by 2 bases; bases with no gene match: 0. Germline lookup yields CDR1 LNHDA and CDR2 SQIVND (reference sequence). CDR3 length equals 14 residues. The CDR3 DNA follows: TGTGCCAGTAGTATAACAGGGGGCAACACTGAAGCTTTCTTT. It specifies CASSITGGNTEAFF.